A single sample is the source of the 24 T cell receptor beta chains below, sequenced in a study of blood T cell repertoires in COVID-19. The assay was immunoSEQ multiplex PCR, and TCRdb's table has in-frame clones only and misses some. The sample has more than 95,000 clones; 82% are singletons. The sequencing input was peripheral blood. These receptors were collected from a man aged 80 or over with acute or convalescent COVID-19.

The chain has TRBV10-3 and TRBJ2-7, with a possible D match to TRBD1 (6 bases). The length of the CDR3 is 14 residues. Germline V CDR1 and CDR2: ENHRY, SYGVKD. Trimming removed 3 bases from V and 4 bases from J, with 13 bases in between. The chain's CDR3 is CAISEGLRGYEQYF. The CDR3 DNA follows: TGTGCCATCAGTGAAGGGCTGAGGGGGTACGAGCAGTACTTC.

This chain connects TRBV28 to TRBJ2-1, with D maybe TRBD2 (6 bases). Germline V gene data show CDR1 as MDHEN and CDR2 as SYDVKM. The CDR3 runs to 14 residues. V lost 8 bases to trimming and J lost 1 base, with 12 bases between them. DNA of the CDR3: TGTGCCAGCGGACCCGGGGGATCCTACAATGAGCAGTTCTTC. Its protein is CASGPGGSYNEQFF.

This clone has just a few counts. This CDR3 reads CASSWSTGARWGYTF. CDR3 sequence (DNA): TGTGCCAGCAGTTGGTCGACAGGGGCAAGGTGGGGCTACACCTTC. This chain links TRBV28 with TRBJ1-2, with 8 bases aligning to TRBD1. The CDR3 loop spans 15 amino acids. Germline V gene data show CDR1 as MDHEN and CDR2 as SYDVKM. Trimming took 4 bases from V and 8 from J; bases not matched to a gene: 12.

The CDR3 region has the DNA TGTGCCATCTCCCTGGGCCCCAACTATGGCTACACCTTC. As protein: CAISLGPNYGYTF. The chain links TRBV19 to TRBJ1-2; no firm D call. This CDR3 region has 13 residues. The germline V gene encodes CDR1 LNHDA and CDR2 SQIVND (reference sequence). Trimming shortened V by 10 bases and J by 2 bases, and 14 bases separated the two germline ends.

In this sample, this clone turned up a few times. The V and J genes are TRBV5-1 and TRBJ1-5; 8 positions match TRBD1. Trimming took 4 bases from V and 8 from J; bases not matched to a gene: 5. Germline V gives CDR1 SGHRS, CDR2 YFSETQ. The CDR3 totals 13 residues. The CDR3 DNA follows: TGCGCCAGCAGCGAAACAGGGGGTGAGCCCCAGCATTTT. It yields the protein CASSETGGEPQHF.

V and J are TRBV5-1 and TRBJ2-7; D is perhaps TRBD2 (6 bases). The CDR3 runs 14 residues. Germline V gene sequence: CDR1 SGHRS, CDR2 YFSETQ. V lost 0 bases and J 4 bases, leaving 11 bases between the germline ends. CDR3 nucleotide sequence: TGCGCCAGCAGCTTGGAGGGAGGTGGGTACGAGCAGTACTTC. Protein sequence: CASSLEGGGYEQYF.

To note about this clone: The junction departs from the called germline gene at one end, perhaps through a read error. J is TRBJ2-1 and V is TRBV10-2, with D possibly matching TRBD1 (6 bases). The CDR3 runs 12 residues. Germline V gene lookup returns CDR1 WSHSY and CDR2 SAAADI. CDR3 protein: CASSEKYREPLF. As DNA, the CDR3 is TGCGCCAGCAGTGAGAAGTACAGGGAGCCCCTCTTC.

The chain couples TRBV4-1 to TRBJ2-3, with 9 bases aligning to TRBD2. CDR3 size: 17 residues. CDR1 and CDR2 (germline): MGHRA, YSYEKL. V lost 0 bases, J lost 4 bases, and 8 bases stayed unmatched. The CDR3 spells CASSQEFASGMADTQYF. In nucleotides, the CDR3 is TGCGCCAGCAGCCAAGAATTCGCTAGCGGGATGGCAGATACGCAGTATTTT.

The chain links TRBV29-1 to TRBJ2-7; D call uncertain. With 1 base removed from V and 0 bases from J, the gap between germline ends came to 4 bases. Germline-derived CDR1 and CDR2 are SQVTM and ANQGSEA. The CDR3 covers 12 residues. CDR3 sequence (DNA): TGCAGCGTTGAAGCGGTCTCCTACGAGCAGTACTTC. As protein: CSVEAVSYEQYF.

V gene TRBV28 combines with J gene TRBJ1-6; D is unresolved. V was shortened by 10 bases and J by 5 bases, with 24 bases between the two germline ends. The germline gives CDR1 MDHEN, CDR2 SYDVKM. The CDR3 runs to 17 residues. DNA for the CDR3: TGTGCCACCCTAGCAGTGACGGCCACGAAGAATAATTCACCCCTCCACTTT. Translation: CATLAVTATKNNSPLHF. The full variable domain, in which reference TRBV28 and TRBJ1-6 provide the parts outside the CDR3, is DVKVTQSSRYLVKRTGEKVFLECVQDMDHENMFWYRQDPGLGLRLIYFSYDVKMKEKGDIPEGYSVSREKKERFSLILESASTNQTSMYLCATLAVTATKNNSPLHFGNGTRLTVT.

The chain is built from TRBV6-6 and TRBJ2-1, with 16 bases identical to TRBD2. The ends lost 5 bases at V and 6 bases at J; junction bases unmatched: 10. Germline values: CDR1 MNHNY, CDR2 SVGAGI (reference sequence). There are 18 residues in the CDR3. CDR3 protein: CASSPPPGLAGGTNEQFF. DNA for the CDR3: TGTGCCAGCAGTCCACCACCGGGACTAGCGGGAGGGACCAATGAGCAGTTCTTC.

The chain couples TRBV9 to TRBJ1-3; D is uncertain. The CDR3 covers 14 residues. Germline lookup yields CDR1 SGDLS and CDR2 YYNGEE. V gave up 3 bases and J gave up 2 bases, with 9 bases separating them. CDR3: CASSGTRAGNTIYF. For the CDR3, the DNA is TGTGCCAGCAGCGGGACTCGGGCTGGAAACACCATATATTTT.

The chain combines TRBV5-1 with TRBJ2-3, with TRBD2 matching over 13 bases. This CDR3 spans 16 amino acids. Losses at the gene ends were 0 bases for V and 5 bases for J; bases not matched to a gene: 3. From germline, CDR1 is SGHRS and CDR2 YFSETQ. This chain's CDR3 is CASSLGLAGGQDTQYF. In nucleotides, the CDR3 is TGCGCCAGCAGCTTGGGACTAGCGGGGGGTCAAGATACGCAGTATTTT.

This clone was detected only once. V usage is TRBV5-4 and J usage is TRBJ1-3; 7 positions agree with TRBD1. With V trimmed by 3 bases and J by 2 bases, 5 bases remained unmatched. Germline V gene sequence: CDR1 SGHNT, CDR2 YYREEE (reference sequence). The CDR3 totals 15 residues. CDR3 in amino acids: CASSSLDRAGNTIYF. The CDR3 DNA is TGTGCCAGCAGCTCCTTAGACAGGGCTGGAAACACCATATATTTT.

This sequence joins TRBV7-2 and TRBJ2-7, with 11 bases identical to TRBD2. The trim removed 0 bases at V and 2 bases at J, leaving 3 bases unmatched. The CDR3 contains 16 residues. Germline CDR1 reads SGHTA; CDR2 reads FQGNSA. The CDR3: CASSLAGTSGTYEQYF. In nucleotides, the CDR3 is TGTGCCAGCAGCTTAGCGGGGACTAGCGGAACCTACGAGCAGTACTTC.

The chain carries TRBV28 and TRBJ2-1; a weak D match, TRBD2 (6 bases). This CDR3 has 14 residues. The V gene lost 5 bases and the J gene lost 0 bases, with 8 bases spanning the gap. In germline, CDR1 is MDHEN, CDR2 SYDVKM. This CDR3 reads CASSAGSSYNEQFF. CDR3 sequence (DNA): TGTGCCAGCAGTGCCGGGAGCTCCTACAATGAGCAGTTCTTC.

The sample holds a few counts of this clone. The rearrangement uses TRBV6-5 and TRBJ2-2; D not resolved. The length of the CDR3 is 13 residues. The ends were cut back, 8 bases at V and 0 bases at J, with 7 bases in the middle. The germline gives CDR1 MNHEY, CDR2 SVGAGI. In DNA, the CDR3 is TGTGCCAGCCAAGCGACGAACACCGGGGAGCTGTTTTTT. Translating it yields CASQATNTGELFF.

This clone turned up a few times. The rearrangement joins TRBV19 to TRBJ2-2, with 8 bases that match TRBD1. The V segment lost 4 bases and the J segment 8 bases; nucleotides outside the gene matches: 6. The CDR3 has 14 residues. Germline CDR1 LNHDA, CDR2 SQIVND (reference sequence). In DNA, the CDR3 is TGTGCCAGTAGTAAGGACAGGGCCGGGGGGGAGCTGTTTTTT. As protein: CASSKDRAGGELFF.

CDR3 sequence reads: CAWAPGHSEQFF. The CDR3 region has the DNA TGTGCCTGGGCCCCGGGACACAGTGAGCAGTTCTTC. This chain connects TRBV27 to TRBJ2-1; weak D call: TRBD1 (6 bases). CDR1 is MNHEY, CDR2 SMNVEV, per germline (reference sequence). With 11 bases removed from V and 9 bases from J, the gap between germline ends came to 17 bases. CDR3 length: 12 amino acids.

The chain links TRBV27 to TRBJ2-7; 7 positions match TRBD2. Looked up from germline, CDR1 is MNHEY and CDR2 is SMNVEV (reference sequence). The CDR3 spans 13 residues. V lost 5 bases to trimming and J lost 5 bases; unmatched junction nucleotides: 6. CDR3 sequence (DNA): TGTGCCAGCAGTAAACGTCGGGGGGACGAGCAGTACTTC. The encoded protein is CASSKRRGDEQYF.

This chain connects TRBV6-1 to TRBJ2-7, with TRBD1 matching 7 bases. The CDR3 is 14 residues long. The germline V gene encodes CDR1 MNHNS and CDR2 SASEGT. Trimming took 2 bases from V and 2 from J; bases not matched to a gene: 3. CDR3 amino acids: CASSESGTAYEQYF. The DNA for the CDR3 is TGTGCCAGCAGTGAATCCGGGACAGCCTACGAGCAGTACTTC.

The chain has TRBV5-1 and TRBJ1-1; 8 bases are shared with TRBD1. Trimming removed 0 bases from V and 0 bases from J; junction bases left unmatched: 4. Per the germline V gene, CDR1 is SGHRS and CDR2 is YFSETQ. This CDR3 is built from 16 residues. In DNA form, the CDR3 reads TGCGCCAGCAGCTTGGAAACAGGGGGTCTGAACACTGAAGCTTTCTTT. Its protein is CASSLETGGLNTEAFF. The variable domain in full, completed from reference TRBV5-1 and TRBJ1-1, reads KAGVTQTPRYLIKTRGQQVTLSCSPISGHRSVSWYQQTPGQGLQFLFEYFSETQRNKGNFPGRFSGRQFSNSRSEMNVSTLELGDSALYLCASSLETGGLNTEAFFGQGTRLTVV.

This clone has just one count. This CDR3 is CASSSGRSREQYF. The DNA for the CDR3 is TGTGCCAGCAGTAGCGGGAGGAGCCGCGAGCAGTACTTC. The chain recombines TRBV28 with TRBJ2-7, with TRBD2 matching 9 bases. The CDR3 has 13 residues. Germline V gene lookup returns CDR1 MDHEN and CDR2 SYDVKM. V lost 5 bases to trimming and J lost 6 bases; unmatched junction nucleotides: 5.

This chain connects TRBV19 to TRBJ2-3, with 13 bases that match TRBD2. Germline lookup yields CDR1 LNHDA and CDR2 SQIVND (reference sequence). The CDR3 totals 15 residues. Losses at the gene ends were 8 bases for V and 3 bases for J; bases not matched to a gene: 5. CDR3 in amino acids: CASATSGGVTDTQYF. In DNA, the CDR3 is TGTGCCAGTGCTACTAGCGGGGGGGTTACAGATACGCAGTATTTT.